The clone carrying this TCR beta chain was found a few times. Its antigen remains unidentified. This entry belongs to a study of CD8 T cells in ankylosing spondylitis. Quantitative 5'-RACE was performed with molecular barcodes, and it yielded the TCR beta libraries. TCRdb called the 5' RACE reads again in MiXCR, with one record for every CDR3 protein. The sample consists of about 840,000 distinct CDR3 sequences, 10% to 15% of them appearing once. Whole-study findings and limits: Blood from ankylosing spondylitis patients appeared to carry a characteristic roughly 8-variant TCR beta motif. Earlier literature documents some of the motif variants in reactive arthritis synovial fluid and blood. Significant enrichment of disease-linked clones was reportedly seen in matched ankylosing spondylitis synovial fluid. As for the disease-linked clones, they showed a CD8+ phenotype and occurred at relatively low frequencies in peripheral blood.

This CDR3 has 15 residues. In germline, CDR1 is SGHRS, CDR2 YFSETQ. V lost 4 bases and J lost 10; bases outside the gene matches: 12. The origin of this receptor is a male donor with ankylosing spondylitis. The chain joins TRBV5-1 to TRBJ2-1, with TRBD2 matching over 9 bases. Material for sequencing was blood, either unsorted or a sorted T cell fraction (not recorded which). The CDR3 bases are TGCGCCAGCAGCCGGGGTGGCGGGGGGGCCATGGAGCAGTTCTTC. Protein: CASSRGGGGAMEQFF. Looking up the rest from reference TRBV5-1 and TRBJ2-1 gives the full variable domain: KAGVTQTPRYLIKTRGQQVTLSCSPISGHRSVSWYQQTPGQGLQFLFEYFSETQRNKGNFPGRFSGRQFSNSRSEMNVSTLELGDSALYLCASSRGGGGAMEQFFGPGTRLTVL.